This entry lists 4 T cell receptor beta chains sequenced from one sample in a study of T-cell reconstitution after alpha-beta-depleted transplantation in children. It was with unique molecular identifiers that the TCRbeta library was prepared. TCRdb re-analysed the PCR reads in MiXCR, keeping a single row per CDR3 protein. This sample has 100,000 to 130,000 distinct CDR3 sequences, with 5.5% to 7% found just once. The source was PBMCs, mostly from graft donor cells, collected 360 days after TCRalphabeta/CD19-depleted stem cell transplant. Receptor source: a male patient aged 2-10 years who had a stem cell transplant for acute lymphoblastic leukemia, so the T cells may come from the graft donor.

The sample holds a few counts of this clonotype. CDR3 loop: CASSLGLAAPGRSYNEQFF. The CDR3 DNA reads as TGTGCCAGCTCACTGGGACTAGCGGCCCCTGGGCGGTCCTACAATGAGCAGTTCTTC. The gene calls are TRBV18 and TRBJ2-1; 11 bases line up with TRBD2. The CDR3 loop spans 19 amino acids. The trim removed 4 bases at V and 1 base at J, leaving 12 bases unmatched. Germline CDR1 reads KGHSH; CDR2 reads LQKENI.

This clonotype was observed a few times. The gene calls are TRBV11-2 and TRBJ1-5; D ambiguous. The CDR3 has 14 amino acids. The ends were cut back, 1 base at V and 5 bases at J, with 9 bases in the middle. Germline V gives CDR1 SGHAT, CDR2 FQNNGV. CDR3 DNA sequence: TGTGCCAGCAGCTTAGCTCCCTCTCATCAGCCCCAGCATTTT. As protein: CASSLAPSHQPQHF.

This clonotype was observed many times. J is TRBJ1-1 and V is TRBV6-6; D may be TRBD1 (6 bases). The CDR3 runs to 12 residues. With 2 bases removed from V and 8 bases from J, the gap between germline ends came to 9 bases. Germline loops: CDR1 MNHNY, CDR2 SVGAGI (reference sequence). CDR3 region: CASSYGGPEAFF. In nucleotides, the CDR3 is TGTGCCAGCAGTTACGGGGGGCCCGAAGCTTTCTTT.

This clonotype appeared many times. The chain combines TRBV24-1 with TRBJ1-6; D gene ambiguous. The V end was cut by 2 bases, the J end by 6 bases, with 7 bases between. The CDR3 has 14 amino acids. From germline, CDR1 is KGHDR and CDR2 SFDVKD. The CDR3 DNA follows: TGTGCCACCAGTGATTCCTGGACTAATTCACCCCTCCACTTT. It translates to CATSDSWTNSPLHF.